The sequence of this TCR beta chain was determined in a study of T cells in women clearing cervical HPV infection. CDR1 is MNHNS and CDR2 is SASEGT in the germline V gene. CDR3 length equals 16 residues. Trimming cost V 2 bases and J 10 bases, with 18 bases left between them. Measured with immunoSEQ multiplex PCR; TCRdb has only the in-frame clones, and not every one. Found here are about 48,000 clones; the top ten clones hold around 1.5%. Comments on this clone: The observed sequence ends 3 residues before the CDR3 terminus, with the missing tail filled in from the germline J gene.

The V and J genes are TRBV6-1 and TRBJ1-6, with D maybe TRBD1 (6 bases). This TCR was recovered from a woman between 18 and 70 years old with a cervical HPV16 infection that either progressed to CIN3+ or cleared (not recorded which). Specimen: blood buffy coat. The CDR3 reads CASSESSRGRWSPLHF. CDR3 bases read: TGTGCCAGCAGTGAATCTAGCAGGGGCCGTTGGTCACCC.